This T cell receptor beta chain comes out of a study of blood T cell repertoires in COVID-19. For the study at large: The cDNA or gDNA used as material had been derived from T cells, B-cell-depleted T cells, or PBMCs.

The method was immunoSEQ multiplex PCR; TCRdb's version includes in-frame clones alone and lacks a portion of them. The sample holds under 250,000 clones, around 80% seen once. The V gene's germline CDR1 is LGHDT and CDR2 YNNKEL (reference sequence). The CDR3 loop spans 15 amino acids. V was shortened by 6 bases and J by 6 bases, with 21 bases between the two germline ends. This clonotype was obtained from a woman aged 45-65 years with acute or convalescent COVID-19. The chain is built from TRBV3-1 (or the pseudogene TRBV3-2) and TRBJ2-7, with D possibly being TRBD1 (5 bases). Sequencing was performed on peripheral blood. The chain's CDR3 is CASSHAPQIRGEQYF. For the CDR3, the DNA is TGTGCCAGCAGTCACGCCCCCCAAATTAGGGGCGAGCAGTACTTC.